A selection of T cell receptor beta chains follows, all from one sample in a study of spatial heterogeneity in lung cancer. TCRdb ran MiXCR on the 5' RACE reads and lists one entry per CDR3 protein. The profile shows about 15,000 distinct CDR3 sequences, 6.3% of them singletons. The material was PBMCs, obtained at follow-up. All receptors come from a male donor with early-stage non-small cell lung cancer. Both conserved end residues are part of each CDR3. D genes are given only for firm matches. Clone sizes are given selectively: once, few, many, or a class where the clone is expanded.

j_call d_call clone_size v_call cdr3_aa cdr3_nt
TRBJ2-3 . many TRBV20-1 CSASTSGGTDTQYF TGCAGTGCTAGTACGAGTGGGGGCACAGATACGCAGTATTTT
TRBJ2-1 TRBD1 . TRBV7-2 CASTNQGAVRYNEQFF TGTGCCAGCACCAACCAGGGGGCGGTTAGATACAATGAGCAGTTCTTC
TRBJ2-3 TRBD1 few TRBV20-1 CSAREGQGADTQYF TGCAGTGCTAGAGAGGGACAGGGGGCAGATACGCAGTATTTT
TRBJ1-6 . many TRBV5-5 CASSVNSYGYNSPLHF TGTGCCAGCAGCGTGAACAGCTACGGATATAATTCACCCCTCCACTTT
TRBJ2-7 TRBD1 many TRBV4-1 CASSPGEGQDAYEQYF TGCGCCAGCAGCCCCGGAGAGGGACAGGATGCCTACGAGCAGTACTTC
TRBJ1-5 TRBD1 many TRBV28 CASGGGQINQPQHF TGTGCCAGCGGGGGGGGACAGATCAATCAGCCCCAGCATTTT
TRBJ2-7 TRBD1 many TRBV20-1 CSALPGTGSYEQYF TGCAGTGCTCTTCCGGGGACAGGGTCATACGAGCAGTACTTC
TRBJ2-5 TRBD2 medium-sized TRBV27 CASSLDGGETQYF TGTGCCAGCAGTTTAGACGGGGGGGAGACCCAGTACTTC
TRBJ2-5 TRBD1 many TRBV28 CASSLTGGYEETQYF TGTGCCAGCAGTTTAACAGGGGGGTATGAAGAGACCCAGTACTTC
TRBJ1-2 . few TRBV28 CASSLGGYGYTF TGTGCCAGCAGCCTTGGGGGCTATGGCTACACCTTC
TRBJ2-5 . few TRBV5-1 CASSSTLGPPQETQYF TGCGCCAGCAGCTCAACCCTAGGGCCCCCCCAAGAGACCCAGTACTTC
TRBJ2-5 . many TRBV20-1 CSAPGVQETQYF TGCAGTGCTCCAGGGGTACAAGAGACCCAGTACTTC
TRBJ2-1 TRBD2 many TRBV10-2 CASSESNGRAKAPEQFF TGCGCCAGCAGTGAGTCGAATGGGAGGGCCAAAGCCCCTGAGCAGTTCTTC
TRBJ2-7 . many TRBV5-1 CASSLPRGAGGDEQYF TGCGCCAGCAGCTTGCCCCGCGGGGCAGGGGGGGACGAGCAGTACTTC
TRBJ1-6 . many TRBV2 CASSTPGAPLHF TGTGCCAGCAGTACCCCCGGGGCACCCCTCCACTTT